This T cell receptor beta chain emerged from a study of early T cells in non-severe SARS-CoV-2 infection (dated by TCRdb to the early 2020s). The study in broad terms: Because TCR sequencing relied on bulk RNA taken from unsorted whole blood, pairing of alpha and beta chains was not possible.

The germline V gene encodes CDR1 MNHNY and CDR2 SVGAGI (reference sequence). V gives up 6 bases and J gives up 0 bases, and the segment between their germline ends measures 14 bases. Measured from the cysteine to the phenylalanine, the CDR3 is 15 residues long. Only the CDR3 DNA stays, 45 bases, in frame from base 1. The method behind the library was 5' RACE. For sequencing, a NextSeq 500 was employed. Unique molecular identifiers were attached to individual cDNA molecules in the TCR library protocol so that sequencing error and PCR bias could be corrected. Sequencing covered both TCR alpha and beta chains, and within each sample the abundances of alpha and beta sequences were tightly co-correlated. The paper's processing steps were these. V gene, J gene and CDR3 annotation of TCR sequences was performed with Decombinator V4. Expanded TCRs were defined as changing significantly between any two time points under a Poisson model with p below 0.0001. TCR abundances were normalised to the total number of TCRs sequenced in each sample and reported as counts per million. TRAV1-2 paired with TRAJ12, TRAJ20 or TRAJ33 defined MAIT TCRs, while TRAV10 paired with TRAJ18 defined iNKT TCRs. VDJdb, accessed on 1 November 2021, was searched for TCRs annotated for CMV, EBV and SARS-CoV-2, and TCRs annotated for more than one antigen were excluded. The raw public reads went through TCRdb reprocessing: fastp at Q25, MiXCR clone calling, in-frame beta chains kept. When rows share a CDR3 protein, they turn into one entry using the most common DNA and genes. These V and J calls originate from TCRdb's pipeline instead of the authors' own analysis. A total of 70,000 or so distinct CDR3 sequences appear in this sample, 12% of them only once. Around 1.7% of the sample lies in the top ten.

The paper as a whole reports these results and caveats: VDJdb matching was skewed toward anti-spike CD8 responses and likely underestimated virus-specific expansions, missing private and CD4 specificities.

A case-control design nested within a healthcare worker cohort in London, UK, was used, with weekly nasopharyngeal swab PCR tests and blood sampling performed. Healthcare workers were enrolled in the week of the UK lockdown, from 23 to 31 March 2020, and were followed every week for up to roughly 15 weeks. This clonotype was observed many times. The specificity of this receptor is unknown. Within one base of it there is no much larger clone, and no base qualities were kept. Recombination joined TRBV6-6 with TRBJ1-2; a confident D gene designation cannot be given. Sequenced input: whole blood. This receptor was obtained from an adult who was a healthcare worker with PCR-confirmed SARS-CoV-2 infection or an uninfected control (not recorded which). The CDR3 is CASSSSGASNYGYTF. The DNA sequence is TGTGCCAGCAGCTCGAGCGGTGCCTCTAACTATGGCTACACCTTC.